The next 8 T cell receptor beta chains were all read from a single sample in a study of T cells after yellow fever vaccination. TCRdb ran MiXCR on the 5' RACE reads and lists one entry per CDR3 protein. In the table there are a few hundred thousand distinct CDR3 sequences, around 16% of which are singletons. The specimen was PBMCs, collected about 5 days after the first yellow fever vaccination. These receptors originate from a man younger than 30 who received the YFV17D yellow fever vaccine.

The CDR3 region is CASSRGTRQDQPQHF. CDR3 coding DNA: TGTGCCAGCAGCCGAGGGACCCGTCAGGATCAGCCCCAGCATTTT. The genes are TRBV5-6 and TRBJ1-5; D possibly corresponds to TRBD1 (5 bases). Germline values: CDR1 SGHDT, CDR2 YYEEEE. Trimming removed 4 bases from V and 5 bases from J, with 16 bases in between. This CDR3 has 15 residues.

Here the CDR3 reads CASSQDRTLGETQYF. In nucleotides, the CDR3 is TGCGCCAGCAGCCAAGATAGGACACTTGGGGAGACCCAGTACTTC. J is TRBJ2-5 and V is TRBV4-3; possible D gene TRBD1, 5 bases. This CDR3 is built from 15 residues. The ends were cut back, 0 bases at V and 5 bases at J, with 13 bases in the middle. Per the germline V gene, CDR1 is LGHNA and CDR2 is YSLEER.

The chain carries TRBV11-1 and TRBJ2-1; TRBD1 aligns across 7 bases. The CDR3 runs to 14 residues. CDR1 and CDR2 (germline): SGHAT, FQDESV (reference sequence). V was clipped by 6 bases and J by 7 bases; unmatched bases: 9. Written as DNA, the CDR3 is TGTGCCAGCAGTCCCGGGACAGTTAAAAATGAGCAGTTCTTC. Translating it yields CASSPGTVKNEQFF.

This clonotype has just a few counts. CDR3 in amino acids: CASKVQGVSYNEQFF. CDR3 in DNA: TGTGCCAGTAAGGTACAGGGGGTCTCCTACAATGAGCAGTTCTTC. The chain joins TRBV19 to TRBJ2-1, with TRBD1 identical over 8 bases. The trim removed 7 bases at V and 0 bases at J, leaving 5 bases unmatched. This CDR3 region has 15 residues. Germline loops: CDR1 LNHDA, CDR2 SQIVND (reference sequence).

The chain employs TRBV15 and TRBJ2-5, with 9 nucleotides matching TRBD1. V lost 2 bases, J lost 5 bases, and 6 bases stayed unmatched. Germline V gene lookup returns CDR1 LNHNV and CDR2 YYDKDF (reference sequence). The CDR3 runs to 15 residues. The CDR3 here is CATSRTRDRVETQYF. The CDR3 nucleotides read TGTGCCACCAGCAGAACCCGGGACAGGGTGGAGACCCAGTACTTC.

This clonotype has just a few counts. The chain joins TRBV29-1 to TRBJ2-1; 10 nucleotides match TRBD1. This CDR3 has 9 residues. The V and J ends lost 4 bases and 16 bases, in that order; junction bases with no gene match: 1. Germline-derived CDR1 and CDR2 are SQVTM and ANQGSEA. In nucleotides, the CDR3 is TGCAGCGTTGGGGACAGGGGTTTCTTC. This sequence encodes CSVGDRGFF.

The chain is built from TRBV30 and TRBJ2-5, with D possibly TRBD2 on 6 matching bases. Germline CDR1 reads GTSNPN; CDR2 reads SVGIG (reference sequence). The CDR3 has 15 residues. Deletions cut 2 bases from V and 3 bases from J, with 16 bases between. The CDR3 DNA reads TGTGCCTGGAGTCCACGTTTAGCGGAAAAAGAGACCCAGTACTTC. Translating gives CAWSPRLAEKETQYF. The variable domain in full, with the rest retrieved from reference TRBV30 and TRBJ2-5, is SQTIHQWPATLVQPVGSPLSLECTVEGTSNPNLYWYRQAAGRGLQLLFYSVGIGQISSEVPQNLSASRPQDRQFILSSKKLLLSDSGFYLCAWSPRLAEKETQYFGPGTRLLVL.

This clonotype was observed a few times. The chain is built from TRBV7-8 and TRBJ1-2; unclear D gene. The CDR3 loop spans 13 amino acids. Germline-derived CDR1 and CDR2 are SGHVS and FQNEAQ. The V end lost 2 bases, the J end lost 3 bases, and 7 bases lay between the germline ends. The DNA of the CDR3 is TGTGCCAGCAGCTTAACCCCCTACTATGGCTACACCTTC. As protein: CASSLTPYYGYTF.